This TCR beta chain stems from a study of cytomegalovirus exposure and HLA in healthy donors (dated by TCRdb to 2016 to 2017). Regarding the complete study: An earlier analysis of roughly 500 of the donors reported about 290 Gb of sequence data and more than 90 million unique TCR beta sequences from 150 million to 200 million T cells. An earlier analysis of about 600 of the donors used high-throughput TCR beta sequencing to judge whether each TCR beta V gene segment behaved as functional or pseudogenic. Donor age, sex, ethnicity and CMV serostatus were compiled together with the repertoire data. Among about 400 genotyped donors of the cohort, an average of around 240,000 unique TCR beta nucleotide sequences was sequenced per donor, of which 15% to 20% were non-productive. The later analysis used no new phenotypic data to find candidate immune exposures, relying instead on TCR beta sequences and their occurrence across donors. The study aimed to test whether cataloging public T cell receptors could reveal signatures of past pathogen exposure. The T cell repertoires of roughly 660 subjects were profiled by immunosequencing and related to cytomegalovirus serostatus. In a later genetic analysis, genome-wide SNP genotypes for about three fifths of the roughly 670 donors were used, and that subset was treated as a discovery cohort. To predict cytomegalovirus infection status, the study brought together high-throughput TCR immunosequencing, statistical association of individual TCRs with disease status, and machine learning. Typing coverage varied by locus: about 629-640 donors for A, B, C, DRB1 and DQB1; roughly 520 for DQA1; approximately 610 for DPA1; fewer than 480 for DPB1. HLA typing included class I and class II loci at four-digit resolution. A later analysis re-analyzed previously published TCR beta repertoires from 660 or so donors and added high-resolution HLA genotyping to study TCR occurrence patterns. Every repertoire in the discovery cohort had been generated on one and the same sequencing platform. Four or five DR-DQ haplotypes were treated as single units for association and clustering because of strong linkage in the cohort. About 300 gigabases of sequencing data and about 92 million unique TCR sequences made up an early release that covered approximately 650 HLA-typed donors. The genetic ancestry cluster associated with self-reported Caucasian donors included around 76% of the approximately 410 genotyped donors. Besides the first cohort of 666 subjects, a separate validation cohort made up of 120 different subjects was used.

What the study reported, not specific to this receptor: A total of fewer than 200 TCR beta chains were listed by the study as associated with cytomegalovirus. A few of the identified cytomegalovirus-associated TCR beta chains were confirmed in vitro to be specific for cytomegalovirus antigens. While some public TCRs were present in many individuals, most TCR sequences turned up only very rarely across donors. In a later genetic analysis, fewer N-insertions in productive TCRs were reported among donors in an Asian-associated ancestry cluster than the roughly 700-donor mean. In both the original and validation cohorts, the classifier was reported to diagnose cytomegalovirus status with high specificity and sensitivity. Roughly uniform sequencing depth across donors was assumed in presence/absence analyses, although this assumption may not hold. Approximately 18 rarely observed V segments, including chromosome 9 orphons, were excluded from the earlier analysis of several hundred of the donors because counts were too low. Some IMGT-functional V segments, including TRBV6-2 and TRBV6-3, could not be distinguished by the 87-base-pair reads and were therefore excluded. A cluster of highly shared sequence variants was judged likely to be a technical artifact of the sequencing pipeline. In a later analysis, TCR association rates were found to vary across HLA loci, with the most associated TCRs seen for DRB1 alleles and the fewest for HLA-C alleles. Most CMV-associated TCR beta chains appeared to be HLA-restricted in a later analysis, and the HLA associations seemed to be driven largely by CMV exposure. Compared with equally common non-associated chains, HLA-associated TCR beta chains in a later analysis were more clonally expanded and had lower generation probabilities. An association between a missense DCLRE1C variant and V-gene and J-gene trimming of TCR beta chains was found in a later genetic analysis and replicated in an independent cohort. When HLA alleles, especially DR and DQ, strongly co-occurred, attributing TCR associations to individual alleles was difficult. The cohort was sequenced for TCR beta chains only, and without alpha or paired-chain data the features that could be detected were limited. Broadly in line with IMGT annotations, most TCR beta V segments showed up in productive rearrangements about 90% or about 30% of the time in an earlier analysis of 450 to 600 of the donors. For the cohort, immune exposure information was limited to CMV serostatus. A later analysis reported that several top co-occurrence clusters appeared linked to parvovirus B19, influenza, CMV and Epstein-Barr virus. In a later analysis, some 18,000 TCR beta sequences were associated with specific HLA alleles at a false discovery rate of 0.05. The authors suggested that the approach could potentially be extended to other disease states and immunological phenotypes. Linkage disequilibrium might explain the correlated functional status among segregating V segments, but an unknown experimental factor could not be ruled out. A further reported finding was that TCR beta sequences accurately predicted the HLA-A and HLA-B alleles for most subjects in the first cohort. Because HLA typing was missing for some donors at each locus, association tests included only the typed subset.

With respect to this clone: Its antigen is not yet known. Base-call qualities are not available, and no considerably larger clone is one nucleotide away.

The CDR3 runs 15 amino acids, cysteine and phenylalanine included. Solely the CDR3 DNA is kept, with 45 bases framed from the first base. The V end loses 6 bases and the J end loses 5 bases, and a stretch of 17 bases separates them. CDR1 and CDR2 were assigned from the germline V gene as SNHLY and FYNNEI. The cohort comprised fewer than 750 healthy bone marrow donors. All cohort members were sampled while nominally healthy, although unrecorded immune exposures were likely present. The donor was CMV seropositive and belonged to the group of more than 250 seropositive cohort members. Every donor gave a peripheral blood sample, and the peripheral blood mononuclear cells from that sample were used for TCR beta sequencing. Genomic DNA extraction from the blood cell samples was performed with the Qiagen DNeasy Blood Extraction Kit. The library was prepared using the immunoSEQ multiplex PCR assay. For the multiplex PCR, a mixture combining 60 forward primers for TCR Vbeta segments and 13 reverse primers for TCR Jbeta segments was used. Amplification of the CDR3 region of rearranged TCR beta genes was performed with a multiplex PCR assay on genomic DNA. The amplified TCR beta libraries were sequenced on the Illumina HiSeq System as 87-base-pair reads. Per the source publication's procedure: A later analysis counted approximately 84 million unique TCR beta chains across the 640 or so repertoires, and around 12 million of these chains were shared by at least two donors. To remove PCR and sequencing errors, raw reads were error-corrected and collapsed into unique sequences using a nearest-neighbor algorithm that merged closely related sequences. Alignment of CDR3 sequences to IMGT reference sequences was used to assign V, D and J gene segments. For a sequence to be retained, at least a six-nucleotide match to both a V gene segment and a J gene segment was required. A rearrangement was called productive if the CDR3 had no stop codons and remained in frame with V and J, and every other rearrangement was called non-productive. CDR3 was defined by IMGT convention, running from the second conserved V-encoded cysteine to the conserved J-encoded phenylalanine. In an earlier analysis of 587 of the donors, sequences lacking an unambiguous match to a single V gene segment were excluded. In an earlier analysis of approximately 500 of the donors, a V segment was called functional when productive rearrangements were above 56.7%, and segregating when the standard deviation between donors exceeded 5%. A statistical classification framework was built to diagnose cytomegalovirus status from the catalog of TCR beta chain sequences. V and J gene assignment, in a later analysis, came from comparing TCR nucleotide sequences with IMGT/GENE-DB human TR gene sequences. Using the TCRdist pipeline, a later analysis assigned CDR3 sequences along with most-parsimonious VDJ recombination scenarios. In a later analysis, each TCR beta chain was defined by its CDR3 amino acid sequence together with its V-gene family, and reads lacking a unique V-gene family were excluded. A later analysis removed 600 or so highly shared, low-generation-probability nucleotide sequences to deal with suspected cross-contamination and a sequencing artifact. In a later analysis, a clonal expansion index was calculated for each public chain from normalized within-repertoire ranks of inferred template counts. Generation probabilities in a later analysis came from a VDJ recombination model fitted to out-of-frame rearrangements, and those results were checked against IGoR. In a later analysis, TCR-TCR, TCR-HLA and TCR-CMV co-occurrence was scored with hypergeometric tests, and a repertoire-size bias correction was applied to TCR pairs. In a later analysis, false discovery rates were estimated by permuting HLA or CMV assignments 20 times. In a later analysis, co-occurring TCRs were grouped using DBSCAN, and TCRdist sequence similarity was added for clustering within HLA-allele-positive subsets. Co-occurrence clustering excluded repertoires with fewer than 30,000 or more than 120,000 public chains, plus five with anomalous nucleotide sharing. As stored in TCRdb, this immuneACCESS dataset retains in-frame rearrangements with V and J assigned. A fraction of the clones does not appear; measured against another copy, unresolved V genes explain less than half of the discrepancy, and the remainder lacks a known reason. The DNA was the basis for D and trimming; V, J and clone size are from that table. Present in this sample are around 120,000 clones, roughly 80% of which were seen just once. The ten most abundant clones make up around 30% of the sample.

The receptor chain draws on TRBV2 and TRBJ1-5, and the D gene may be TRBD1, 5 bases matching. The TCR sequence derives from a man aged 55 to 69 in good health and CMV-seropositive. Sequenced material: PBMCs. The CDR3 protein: CASSASPGGDQPQHF. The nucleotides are TGTGCCAGCAGCGCGAGTCCGGGAGGGGATCAGCCCCAGCATTTT. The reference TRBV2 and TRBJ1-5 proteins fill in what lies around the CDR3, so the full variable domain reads EPEVTQTPSHQVTQMGQEVILRCVPISNHLYFYWYRQILGQKVEFLVSFYNNEISEKSEIFDDQFSVERPDGSNFTLKIRSTKLEDSAMYFCASSASPGGDQPQHFGDGTRLSIL.